This entry lists 21 T cell receptor beta chains sequenced from one sample in a study of T cell responses to AZD1222 COVID-19 vaccine (dated by TCRdb to 2020 to 2023). Libraries were built with the immunoSEQ multiplex PCR assay. What TCRdb holds here is the immuneACCESS table cut down to in-frame rearrangements. Part of the clones is not present; checked against another copy, under half of the missing clones reflect an unresolved V gene, and the others are unexplained. In this sample the table shows about 140,000 clones, more than 85% of which occur a single time. The ten largest clonotypes hold 3% to 4% of the sample. The time point label, as the study defines it: about 28 days (+/-7) after the second vaccine dose. The material sequenced was peripheral blood, taken 28 days after the second AZD1222 dose. Every receptor here comes from an adult who received the AZD1222 COVID-19 vaccine.

The chain carries TRBV6-4 and TRBJ1-2, with a tentative D call TRBD1 (6 bases). Trimming took off 6 bases at V and 7 bases at J, with 21 bases between the two ends. CDR1 is MRHNA and CDR2 is SNTAGT in the germline V gene. The CDR3 has 15 residues. CDR3 amino acids: CASSREGGAKGGYTF. CDR3 sequence (DNA): TGTGCCAGCAGCCGAGAAGGGGGGGCGAAGGGTGGCTACACCTTC.

The chain has TRBV25-1 and TRBJ2-1, with 7 positions matching TRBD2. The CDR3 has 15 amino acids. The J segment lost 8 bases and the V segment lost 3 bases, leaving 10 bases of the junction unmatched. Germline assignment: CDR1 MGHDK and CDR2 SYGVNS. The CDR3 region is CASSDLGGSADEQFF. CDR3 nucleotides: TGTGCCAGCAGTGATTTAGGCGGGAGTGCGGATGAGCAGTTCTTC.

The rearrangement joins TRBV11-2 to TRBJ2-7, with D perhaps TRBD1 (6 bases). The germline gives CDR1 SGHAT, CDR2 FQNNGV. Trimming cost V 5 bases and J 2 bases, with 16 bases left between them. The CDR3 extends over 15 amino acids. CDR3 sequence: CASSNTGNGAYEQYF. The CDR3 DNA is TGTGCCAGCAGCAACACAGGGAACGGCGCCTACGAGCAGTACTTC.

This clone is a singleton in its sample. V gene TRBV19 combines with J gene TRBJ2-3, with D perhaps matching TRBD2 (7 bases). CDR1 LNHDA and CDR2 SQIVND come from the germline V gene (reference sequence). V shed 9 bases and J shed 4 bases, with 17 bases lying between them. The CDR3 extends over 14 amino acids. The CDR3 coding sequence is TGTGCCAGCACAGGGTTGGCGGGAGCAGATACGCAGTATTTT. Its protein is CASTGLAGADTQYF.

This rearrangement joins TRBV25-1 to TRBJ2-5; D remains unclear. Per germline, CDR1 MGHDK and CDR2 SYGVNS. V was trimmed by 4 bases and J by 10 bases, leaving 13 bases between them. The CDR3 totals 12 residues. Here the CDR3 DNA reads TGTGCCAGCAGTGTATCCGAGCGAGACCAGTACTTC. Translated, it gives CASSVSERDQYF.

This chain joins TRBV5-8 and TRBJ2-2; D remains ambiguous. CDR3 size: 12 residues. V lost 4 bases, J lost 7 bases, and 8 bases lay in between. CDR1 is SGHTS, CDR2 YDEGEE, per germline. CDR3 protein: CASSIRGGELFF. In DNA, the CDR3 is TGTGCCAGCAGCATAAGAGGCGGGGAGCTGTTTTTT.

The chain combines TRBV6-5 with TRBJ1-2; D perhaps matches TRBD1 (5 bases). The CDR3 contains 13 residues. CDR1 and CDR2 (germline): MNHEY, SVGAGI. V was clipped by 10 bases and J by 7 bases, with 19 bases between them. DNA for the CDR3: TGTGCCATACACCTGCCTCACGGGGGTGGCTACACCTTC. This gives the protein CAIHLPHGGGYTF.

This clone has just one count. The CDR3 sequence: CATQRQGDYGYTF. As DNA, the CDR3 is TGTGCCACCCAAAGACAGGGAGACTATGGCTACACCTTC. The V call is TRBV24-1, the J call TRBJ1-2, with 7 bases aligning to TRBD1. The CDR3 has 13 residues. The trim removed 9 bases at V and 3 bases at J, leaving 6 bases unmatched. Germline CDR1 KGHDR, CDR2 SFDVKD.

CDR3 amino acids: CASSPLTSGGTGELFF. The CDR3 DNA reads TGTGCCAGCAGCCCGCTGACTAGCGGGGGCACCGGGGAGCTGTTTTTT. The V gene is TRBV7-6, the J gene TRBJ2-2, with 12 bases aligning to TRBD2. The CDR3 loop spans 16 amino acids. V dropped 5 bases and J dropped 4; count of bases not matched to a gene: 5. CDR1 and CDR2 (germline): SGHVS, FNYEAQ.

The gene calls are TRBV6-1 and TRBJ2-1; possibly TRBD2 for D (7 bases). The CDR3 length is 16 residues. Trimming pared 4 bases from V and 4 bases from J, leaving 17 bases between. Germline V gene lookup returns CDR1 MNHNS and CDR2 SASEGT. CDR3 DNA: TGTGCCAGCAGTGTGAAGAAGCGGGACAATTACAATGAGCAGTTCTTC. This sequence encodes CASSVKKRDNYNEQFF.

The CDR3 bases are TGCGCCAGCAGTGGGGGGCCTTACAATGAGCAGTTCTTC. This gives the protein CASSGGPYNEQFF. The chain carries TRBV10-1 and TRBJ2-1; D is possibly TRBD1 (6 bases). The CDR3 extends over 13 amino acids. V lost 4 bases, J lost 4 bases, and 8 bases lay in between. CDR1 is WNHNN and CDR2 is SYGVQD in the germline V gene (reference sequence).

The chain joins TRBV28 to TRBJ1-3; no clear D gene. The V gene's germline CDR1 is MDHEN and CDR2 SYDVKM. The CDR3 contains 15 residues. V lost 4 bases to trimming and J lost 0 bases, with 10 bases between them. DNA of the CDR3: TGTGCCAGCAGTTCCGACCAGAGCTCTGGAAACACCATATATTTT. Its translation: CASSSDQSSGNTIYF.

This chain connects TRBV24-1 to TRBJ2-1, with no clear D. Germline V lookup: CDR1 KGHDR, CDR2 SFDVKD. Trimming left V 7 bases short and J 7 bases short, with 7 bases between. The CDR3 length is 11 residues. The CDR3 region is CATSVGNEQFF. DNA of the CDR3: TGTGCCACCAGCGTCGGTAATGAGCAGTTCTTC.

The genes are TRBV29-1 and TRBJ2-7; D is perhaps TRBD1 (6 bases). The V end was cut by 3 bases, the J end by 4 bases, with 13 bases between. The CDR3 runs 13 residues. Germline loops: CDR1 SQVTM, CDR2 ANQGSEA. The CDR3 DNA reads as TGCAGCGTTGATACTACGGACAGTTACGAGCAGTACTTC. It encodes CSVDTTDSYEQYF.

The rearrangement uses TRBV9 and TRBJ2-7, with 12 bases matching TRBD1. The length of the CDR3 is 15 residues. Germline CDR1 reads SGDLS; CDR2 reads YYNGEE. The J segment lost 4 bases and the V segment lost 3 bases, leaving 5 bases of the junction unmatched. The CDR3 sequence: CASSGPGQGAYEQYF. CDR3 nucleotides: TGTGCCAGCAGCGGACCGGGACAGGGGGCTTACGAGCAGTACTTC.

This clone was seen a single time. V and J are TRBV12-3 or TRBV12-4 and TRBJ1-2; no firm D call. The CDR3 length is 12 residues. Trimming shortened V by 8 bases and J by 3 bases, and 10 bases separated the two germline ends. This CDR3 is CASSPLDYGYTF. The CDR3 coding sequence is TGTGCCAGCTCTCCTCTAGACTATGGCTACACCTTC.

V is TRBV5-1 and J is TRBJ1-1; 8 bases are a match to TRBD1. In germline, CDR1 is SGHRS, CDR2 YFSETQ. The junction had 8 bases not matched to a gene; V was cut back by 0 bases and J by 4 bases. This CDR3 contains 16 residues. The CDR3 loop reads CASSLVAGGFGTEAFF. The CDR3 DNA is TGCGCCAGCAGCTTGGTTGCAGGGGGCTTTGGCACTGAAGCTTTCTTT.

CDR3 region: CASSEVTSLAKNIQYF. The CDR3 DNA reads as TGTGCCAGCAGTGAAGTCACATCCCTAGCCAAAAACATTCAGTACTTC. The chain carries TRBV6-1 and TRBJ2-4; D remains unclear. The CDR3 runs 16 residues. The ends were cut back, 1 base at V and 0 bases at J, with 10 bases in the middle. CDR1 is MNHNS and CDR2 is SASEGT in the germline V gene.

This sequence joins TRBV3-1 (or the pseudogene TRBV3-2) and TRBJ2-6, with D unresolved. The V gene's germline CDR1 is LGHDT and CDR2 YNNKEL (reference sequence). The CDR3 has 14 residues. The V end was cut by 3 bases, the J end by 6 bases, with 9 bases between. The CDR3 reads CASSHSDTANVLTF. Here the CDR3 DNA reads TGTGCCAGCAGCCACAGCGATACGGCCAACGTCCTGACTTTC.

The V gene is TRBV9, the J gene TRBJ2-1, with 11 bases fitting TRBD2. The CDR3 totals 17 residues. The V segment lost 2 bases and the J segment 9 bases; nucleotides outside the gene matches: 13. The germline CDR1 and CDR2 sequences are SGDLS and YYNGEE. CDR3 sequence reads: CASSVRASGRLESEQFF. DNA of the CDR3: TGTGCCAGCAGCGTTCGAGCTAGCGGGAGGTTAGAAAGTGAGCAGTTCTTC. Full variable domain (rest looked up from reference TRBV9 and TRBJ2-1): DSGVTQTPKHLITATGQRVTLRCSPRSGDLSVYWYQQSLDQGLQFLIQYYNGEERAKGNILERFSAQQFPDLHSELNLSSLELGDSALYFCASSVRASGRLESEQFFGPGTRLTVL.

V gene TRBV5-1 combines with J gene TRBJ1-2; D gene uncertain. In germline, CDR1 is SGHRS, CDR2 YFSETQ. This CDR3 has 15 residues. The V end was cut by 1 base, the J end by 4 bases, with 14 bases between. CDR3 bases: TGCGCCAGCAGCTTGAATGGCCAGGAACTCTATGGCTACACCTTC. It codes for CASSLNGQELYGYTF.